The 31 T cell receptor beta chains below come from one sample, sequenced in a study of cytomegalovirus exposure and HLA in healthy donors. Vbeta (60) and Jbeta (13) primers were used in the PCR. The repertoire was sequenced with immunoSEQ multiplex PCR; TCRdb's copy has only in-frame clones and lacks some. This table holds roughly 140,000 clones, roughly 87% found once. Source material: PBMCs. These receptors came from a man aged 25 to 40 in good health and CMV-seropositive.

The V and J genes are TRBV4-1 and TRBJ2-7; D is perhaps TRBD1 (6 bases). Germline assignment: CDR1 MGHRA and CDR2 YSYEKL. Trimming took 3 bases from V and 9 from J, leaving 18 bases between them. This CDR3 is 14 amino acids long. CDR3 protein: CASSQAQGNPGQYF. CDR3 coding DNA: TGCGCCAGCAGCCAGGCTCAGGGGAATCCAGGGCAGTACTTC.

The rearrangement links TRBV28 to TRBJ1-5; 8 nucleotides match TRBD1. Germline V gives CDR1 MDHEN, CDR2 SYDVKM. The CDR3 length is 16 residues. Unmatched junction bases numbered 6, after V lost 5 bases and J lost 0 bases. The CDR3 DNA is TGTGCCAGCAGTCCCTCAGACAGGGGTAGCAATCAGCCCCAGCATTTT. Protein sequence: CASSPSDRGSNQPQHF. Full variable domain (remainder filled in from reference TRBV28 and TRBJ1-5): DVKVTQSSRYLVKRTGEKVFLECVQDMDHENMFWYRQDPGLGLRLIYFSYDVKMKEKGDIPEGYSVSREKKERFSLILESASTNQTSMYLCASSPSDRGSNQPQHFGDGTRLSIL.

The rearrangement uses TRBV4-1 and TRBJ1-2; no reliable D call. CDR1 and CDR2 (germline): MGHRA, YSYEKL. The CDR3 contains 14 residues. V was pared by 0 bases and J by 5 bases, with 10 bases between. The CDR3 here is CASSQDARTYGYTF. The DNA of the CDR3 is TGCGCCAGCAGCCAAGATGCCAGGACTTATGGCTACACCTTC.

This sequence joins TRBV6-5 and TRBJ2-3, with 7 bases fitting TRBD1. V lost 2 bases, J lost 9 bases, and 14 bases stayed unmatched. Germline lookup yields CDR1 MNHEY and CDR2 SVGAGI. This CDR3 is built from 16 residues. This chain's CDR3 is CASSYDGQPRGWTQYF. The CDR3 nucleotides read TGTGCCAGCAGTTACGACGGACAGCCCAGGGGGTGGACGCAGTATTTT.

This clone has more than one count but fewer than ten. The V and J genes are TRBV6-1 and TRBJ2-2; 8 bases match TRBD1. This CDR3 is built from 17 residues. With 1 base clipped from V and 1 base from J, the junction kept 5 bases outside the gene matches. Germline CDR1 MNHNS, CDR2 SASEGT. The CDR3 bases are TGTGCCAGCAGTGAAGACATGGGACAGGAGAACACCGGGGAGCTGTTTTTT. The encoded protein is CASSEDMGQENTGELFF.

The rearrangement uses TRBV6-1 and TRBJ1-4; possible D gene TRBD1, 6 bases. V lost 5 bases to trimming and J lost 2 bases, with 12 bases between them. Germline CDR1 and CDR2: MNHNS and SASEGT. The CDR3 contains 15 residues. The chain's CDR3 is CASSPIDRTNEKLFF. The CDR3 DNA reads TGTGCCAGCAGTCCGATCGACAGGACTAATGAAAAACTGTTTTTT.

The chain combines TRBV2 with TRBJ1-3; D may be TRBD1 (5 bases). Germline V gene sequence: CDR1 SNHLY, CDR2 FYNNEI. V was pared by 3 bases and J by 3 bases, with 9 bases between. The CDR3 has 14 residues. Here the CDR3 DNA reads TGTGCCAGCAGTGACTCCGGGGGTGGAAACACCATATATTTT. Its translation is CASSDSGGGNTIYF.

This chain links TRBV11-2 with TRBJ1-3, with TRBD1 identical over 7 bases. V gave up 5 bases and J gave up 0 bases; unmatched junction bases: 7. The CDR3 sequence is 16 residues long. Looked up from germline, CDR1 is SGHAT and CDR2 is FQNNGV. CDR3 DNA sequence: TGTGCCAGCAGCGGACGCAGGGGGTTCTCTGGAAACACCATATATTTT. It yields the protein CASSGRRGFSGNTIYF. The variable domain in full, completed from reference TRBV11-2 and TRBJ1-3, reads EAGVAQSPRYKIIEKRQSVAFWCNPISGHATLYWYQQILGQGPKLLIQFQNNGVVDDSQLPKDRFSAERLKGVDSTLKIQPAKLEDSAVYLCASSGRRGFSGNTIYFGEGSWLTVV.

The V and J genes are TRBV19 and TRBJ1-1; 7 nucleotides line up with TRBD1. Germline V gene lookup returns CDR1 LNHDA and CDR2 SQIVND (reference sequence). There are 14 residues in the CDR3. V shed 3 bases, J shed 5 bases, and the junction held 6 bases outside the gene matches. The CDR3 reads CASSIRRGSTEAFF. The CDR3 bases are TGTGCCAGTAGTATCCGCAGGGGGTCGACTGAAGCTTTCTTT.

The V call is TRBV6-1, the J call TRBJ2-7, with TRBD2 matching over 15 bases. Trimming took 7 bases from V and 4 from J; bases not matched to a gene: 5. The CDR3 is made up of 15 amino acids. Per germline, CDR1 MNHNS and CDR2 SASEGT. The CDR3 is CASKEGLAGGYEQYF. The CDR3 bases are TGTGCCAGCAAGGAGGGACTAGCGGGAGGTTACGAGCAGTACTTC.

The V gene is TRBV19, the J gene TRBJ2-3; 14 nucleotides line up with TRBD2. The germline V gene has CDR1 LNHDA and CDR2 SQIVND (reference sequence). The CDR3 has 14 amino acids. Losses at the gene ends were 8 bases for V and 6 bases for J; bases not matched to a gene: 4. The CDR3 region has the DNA TGTGCCAGTTTGGGACTAGCGGGGGCTGATACGCAGTATTTT. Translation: CASLGLAGADTQYF.

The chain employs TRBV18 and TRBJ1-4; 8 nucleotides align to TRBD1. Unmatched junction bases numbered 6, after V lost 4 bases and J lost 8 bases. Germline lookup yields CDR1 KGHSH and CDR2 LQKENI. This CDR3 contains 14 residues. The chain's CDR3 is CASSLGQGGEKLFF. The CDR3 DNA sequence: TGTGCCAGCTCACTCGGACAGGGTGGCGAAAAACTGTTTTTT.

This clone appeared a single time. The CDR3 loop is CAWSVRTAGELFF. DNA of the CDR3: TGTGCCTGGAGTGTAAGGACAGCCGGGGAGCTGTTTTTT. The J gene is TRBJ2-2, the V gene TRBV30; perhaps TRBD1 as D (6 bases). Germline V gene data show CDR1 as GTSNPN and CDR2 as SVGIG (reference sequence). This CDR3 has 13 amino acids. V was cut by 0 bases and J by 6 bases, with 8 bases left in between. Supplemented by reference TRBV30 and TRBJ2-2, the full variable domain reads SQTIHQWPATLVQPVGSPLSLECTVEGTSNPNLYWYRQAAGRGLQLLFYSVGIGQISSEVPQNLSASRPQDRQFILSSKKLLLSDSGFYLCAWSVRTAGELFFGEGSRLTVL.

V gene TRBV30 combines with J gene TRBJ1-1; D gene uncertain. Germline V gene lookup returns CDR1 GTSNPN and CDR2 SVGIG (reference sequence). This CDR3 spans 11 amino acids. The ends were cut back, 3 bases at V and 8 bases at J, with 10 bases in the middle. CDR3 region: CAWRRETEAFF. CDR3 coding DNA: TGTGCCTGGAGAAGGGAGACCGAAGCTTTCTTT. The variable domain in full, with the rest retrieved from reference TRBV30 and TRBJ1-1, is SQTIHQWPATLVQPVGSPLSLECTVEGTSNPNLYWYRQAAGRGLQLLFYSVGIGQISSEVPQNLSASRPQDRQFILSSKKLLLSDSGFYLCAWRRETEAFFGQGTRLTVV.

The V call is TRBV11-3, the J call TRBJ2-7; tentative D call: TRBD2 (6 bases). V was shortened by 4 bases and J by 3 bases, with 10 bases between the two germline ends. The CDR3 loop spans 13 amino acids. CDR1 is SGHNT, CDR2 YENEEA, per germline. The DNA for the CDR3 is TGTGCCAGCAGCTGGAGGGAAAGCTACGAGCAGTACTTC. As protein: CASSWRESYEQYF.

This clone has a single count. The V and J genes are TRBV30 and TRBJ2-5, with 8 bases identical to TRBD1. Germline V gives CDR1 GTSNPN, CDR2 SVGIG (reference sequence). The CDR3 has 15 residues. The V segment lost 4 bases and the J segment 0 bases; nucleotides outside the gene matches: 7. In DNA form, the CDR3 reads TGTGCCTGGATGCCCGGGACAGGATACCAAGAGACCCAGTACTTC. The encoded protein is CAWMPGTGYQETQYF.

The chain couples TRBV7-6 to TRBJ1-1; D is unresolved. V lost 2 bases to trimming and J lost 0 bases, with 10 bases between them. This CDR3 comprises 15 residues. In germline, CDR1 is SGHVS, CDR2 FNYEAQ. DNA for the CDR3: TGTGCCAGCAGCTTATACGGGAATATGAACACTGAAGCTTTCTTT. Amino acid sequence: CASSLYGNMNTEAFF.

DNA of the CDR3: TGTGCCAGCAGCTCCTTCTTGCCGGCGGAGGCTGTACGCGGGGAGCTGTTTTTT. It yields the protein CASSSFLPAEAVRGELFF. The chain links TRBV13 to TRBJ2-2, with D tentatively TRBD2 (5 bases). The CDR3 has 18 amino acids. Germline loops: CDR1 PRHDT, CDR2 FYEKMQ (reference sequence). The V end lost 4 bases, the J end lost 7 bases, and 25 bases lay between the germline ends.

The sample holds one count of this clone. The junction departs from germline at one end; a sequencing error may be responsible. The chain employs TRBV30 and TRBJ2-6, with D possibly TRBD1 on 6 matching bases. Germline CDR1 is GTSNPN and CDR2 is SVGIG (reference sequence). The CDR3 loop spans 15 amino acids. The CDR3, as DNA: TGTGCCTGGAGTGGCCAGGGGTCTGGGGCCAACGGCCTGACTTTC. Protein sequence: CAWSGQGSGANGLTF.

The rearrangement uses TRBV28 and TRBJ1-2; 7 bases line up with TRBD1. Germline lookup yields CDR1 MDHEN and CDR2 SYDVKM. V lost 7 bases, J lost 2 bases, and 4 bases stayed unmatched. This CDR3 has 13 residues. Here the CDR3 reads CASKAGGNYGYTF. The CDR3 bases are TGTGCCAGCAAGGCAGGGGGGAACTATGGCTACACCTTC.

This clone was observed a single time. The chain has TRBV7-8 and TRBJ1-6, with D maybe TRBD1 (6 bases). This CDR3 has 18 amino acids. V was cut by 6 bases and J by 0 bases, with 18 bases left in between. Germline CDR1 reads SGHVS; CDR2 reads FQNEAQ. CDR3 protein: CASRGGERASSYNSPLHF. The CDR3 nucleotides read TGTGCCAGCAGAGGGGGGGAGAGGGCTAGCTCCTATAATTCACCCCTCCACTTT.

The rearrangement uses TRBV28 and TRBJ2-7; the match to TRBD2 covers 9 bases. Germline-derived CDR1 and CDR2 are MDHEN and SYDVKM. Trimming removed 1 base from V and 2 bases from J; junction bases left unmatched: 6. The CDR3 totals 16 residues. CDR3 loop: CASSLSAGGSPYEQYF. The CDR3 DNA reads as TGTGCCAGCAGTTTATCAGCGGGAGGATCTCCCTACGAGCAGTACTTC.

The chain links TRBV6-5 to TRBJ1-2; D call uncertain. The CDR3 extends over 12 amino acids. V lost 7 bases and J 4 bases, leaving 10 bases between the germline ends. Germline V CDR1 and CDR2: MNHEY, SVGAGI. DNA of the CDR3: TGTGCCAGCACCGAGTTTTCCTATGGCTACACCTTC. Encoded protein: CASTEFSYGYTF.

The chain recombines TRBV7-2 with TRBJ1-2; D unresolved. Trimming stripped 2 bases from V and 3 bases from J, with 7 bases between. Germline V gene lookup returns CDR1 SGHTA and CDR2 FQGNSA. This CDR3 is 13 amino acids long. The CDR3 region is CASSLTRDYGYTF. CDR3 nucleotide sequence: TGTGCCAGCAGCTTAACTAGGGACTATGGCTACACCTTC.

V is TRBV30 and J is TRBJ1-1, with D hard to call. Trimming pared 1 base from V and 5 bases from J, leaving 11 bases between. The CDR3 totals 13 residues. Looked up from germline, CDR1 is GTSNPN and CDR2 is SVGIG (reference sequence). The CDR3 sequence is CAWSDFVWTEAFF. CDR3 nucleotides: TGTGCCTGGAGTGACTTCGTATGGACTGAAGCTTTCTTT.

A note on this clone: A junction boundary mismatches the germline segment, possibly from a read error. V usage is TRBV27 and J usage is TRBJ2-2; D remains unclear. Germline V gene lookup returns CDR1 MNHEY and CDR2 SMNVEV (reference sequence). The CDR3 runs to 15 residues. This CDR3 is CASSFGRVNAGELFF. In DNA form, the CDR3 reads TGTGCCAGCAGTTTCGGCCGGGTGAACGCCGGGGAGCTGTTTTTT.

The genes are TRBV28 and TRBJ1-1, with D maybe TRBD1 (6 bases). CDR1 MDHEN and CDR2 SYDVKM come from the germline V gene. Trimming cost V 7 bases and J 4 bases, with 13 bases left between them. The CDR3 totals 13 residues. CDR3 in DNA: TGTGCCAGCATCACAGGGAAGCTCACTGAAGCTTTCTTT. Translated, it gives CASITGKLTEAFF.

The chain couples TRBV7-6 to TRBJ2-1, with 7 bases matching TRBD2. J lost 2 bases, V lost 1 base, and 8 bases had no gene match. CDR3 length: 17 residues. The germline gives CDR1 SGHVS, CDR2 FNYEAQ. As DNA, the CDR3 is TGTGCCAGCAGCTTAGGCCTTAGCGGGTGGACCTACAATGAGCAGTTCTTC. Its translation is CASSLGLSGWTYNEQFF.

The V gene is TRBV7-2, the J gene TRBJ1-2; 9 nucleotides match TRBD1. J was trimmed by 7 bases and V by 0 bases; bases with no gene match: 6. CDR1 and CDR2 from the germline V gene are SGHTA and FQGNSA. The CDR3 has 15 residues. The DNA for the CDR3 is TGTGCCAGCAGCTTAGCCGGGACAGGGAAGAGTGGCTACACCTTC. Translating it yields CASSLAGTGKSGYTF.

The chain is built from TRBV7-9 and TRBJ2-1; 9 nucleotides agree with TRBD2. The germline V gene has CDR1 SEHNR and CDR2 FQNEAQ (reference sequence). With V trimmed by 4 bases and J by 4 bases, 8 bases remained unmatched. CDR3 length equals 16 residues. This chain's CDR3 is CASSSFRGGVYNEQFF. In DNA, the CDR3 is TGTGCCAGCAGCTCCTTCCGCGGGGGGGTTTACAATGAGCAGTTCTTC.

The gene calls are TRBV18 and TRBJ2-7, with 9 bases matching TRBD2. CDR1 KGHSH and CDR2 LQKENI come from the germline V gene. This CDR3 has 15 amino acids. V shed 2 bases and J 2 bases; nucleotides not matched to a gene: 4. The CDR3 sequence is CASSPLAGEAYEQYF. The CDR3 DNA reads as TGTGCCAGCTCACCATTAGCGGGAGAAGCCTACGAGCAGTACTTC.